These T cell receptor beta chains were read from a single sample in a study of T cells in Graves' hyperthyroidism and ophthalmopathy. TCRdb re-derived calls from the multiplex PCR reads in MiXCR, one entry per CDR3 protein. In the table there are about 400,000 distinct CDR3 sequences, 11% to 15% of which are singletons. Sequencing was done on a sample of blood. The receptor source for this set is a man aged 45 to 65 with Graves' ophthalmopathy. CDR3s include the opening cysteine and the closing phenylalanine or tryptophan. The D gene is left open where the match is weak. Size values are once, few and many counts, or a class for expanded clones, and some rows have none.

D gene,clone size,J gene,V gene,CDR3 DNA,CDR3 protein
.,few,TRBJ1-1,TRBV29-1,TGCAGCGTTGTCAAGGGTCCGAACACTGAAGCTTTCTTT,CSVVKGPNTEAFF
TRBD1,many,TRBJ1-2,TRBV24-1,TGTGCCACCAGTGATCCGGGACAGAACTATGGCTACACCTTC,CATSDPGQNYGYTF
.,few,TRBJ1-4,TRBV7-9,TGTGCCAGCAGCCCTAGAGCTTTTGGAGAACTGTTTTTT,CASSPRAFGELFF
TRBD2,many,TRBJ2-1,TRBV7-2,TGTGCCAGCAGCTGGGGGGGAGAGATTGGCTACAATGAGCAGTTCTTC,CASSWGGEIGYNEQFF
.,many,TRBJ1-4,TRBV30,TGTGCCTGGAGTCCCGGCCGAAATGAAAAACTGTTTTTT,CAWSPGRNEKLFF
TRBD2,many,TRBJ2-1,TRBV2,TGTGCCAGCCTCCTGGGCGGGAGTGTGCAGTTCTTC,CASLLGGSVQFF
TRBD2,.,TRBJ2-1,TRBV11-2,TGTGCCAGCAGCTTACAAGCGGGAGGGATTGAGCAGTTCTTC,CASSLQAGGIEQFF
TRBD1,many,TRBJ2-7,TRBV28,TGTGCCAGCAGACGAAGGACAGGGAACGAGCAGTACTTC,CASRRRTGNEQYF
TRBD1,many,TRBJ1-6,TRBV5-1,TGCGCCAGCAGCTCCACCCGACAGGGCGATAATTCACCCCTCCACTTT,CASSSTRQGDNSPLHF
.,many,TRBJ2-2,TRBV24-1,TGTGCCACCATCGGATCCGGGGAGCTGTTTTTT,CATIGSGELFF
.,many,TRBJ2-7,TRBV2,TGTGCCAGCACCTTCGCCGGGACCTACGGGGAGCAGTACTTC,CASTFAGTYGEQYF
.,.,TRBJ2-6,TRBV5-1,TGCGCCAGCAGCTTGGGCGCCTTAAGCTCTGGGGCCAACGTCCTGACTTTC,CASSLGALSSGANVLTF
TRBD2,.,TRBJ2-7,TRBV19,TGTGCCAGTAGAAACCCGGGACTAGCGGGAGGCGAGCAGTACTTC,CASRNPGLAGGEQYF
.,few,TRBJ2-7,TRBV9,TGTGCCAGCAGCGTAGGCGAGCAGGGGATTCACTACGAGCAGTACTTC,CASSVGEQGIHYEQYF
.,few,TRBJ1-2,TRBV20-1,TGCAGTGCTAGATCTGGGACTTTTAACAGACCTAACTATGGCTACACCTTC,CSARSGTFNRPNYGYTF
.,few,TRBJ2-7,TRBV4-1,TGCGCCAGCAGCCAAGTTGGGGGGTCCGAGCAGTACTTC,CASSQVGGSEQYF
TRBD1,.,TRBJ2-5,TRBV19,TGTGCCAGTGGGACAGAGCCTCAAGAGACCCAGTACTTC,CASGTEPQETQYF
.,few,TRBJ2-5,TRBV5-4,TGTGCCAGCAGCTGGAAAATTCAAGAGACCCAGTACTTC,CASSWKIQETQYF
.,many,TRBJ2-3,TRBV7-9,TGTGCCAGCCTACAGAAAAAGACTAGCACAGATACGCAGTATTTT,CASLQKKTSTDTQYF
.,many,TRBJ2-5,TRBV20-1,TGCAGTGCCAACCAAGAGACCCAGTACTTC,CSANQETQYF
.,many,TRBJ1-1,TRBV10-3,TGTGCCATCAGGACTAATAAGGACACTGAAGCTTTCTTT,CAIRTNKDTEAFF
TRBD2,many,TRBJ2-7,TRBV15,TGTGCCACCAGCAGAGTATCACTAGCGGGAGGTACCTGGGGATCCTACGAGCAGTACTTC,CATSRVSLAGGTWGSYEQYF
.,many,TRBJ2-7,TRBV11-2,TGTGCCAGCAGCTTACTAACGGGACGGTACTCCTACGAGCAGTACTTC,CASSLLTGRYSYEQYF
TRBD2,many,TRBJ2-5,TRBV20-1,TGCAGCCTAGCGGGAACACATGGAGAGACCCAGTACTTC,CSLAGTHGETQYF
.,many,TRBJ2-2,TRBV9,TGTGCCAGCAGCGTGGACAAACGATCGAACACCGGGGAGCTGTTTTTT,CASSVDKRSNTGELFF
.,many,TRBJ2-1,TRBV20-1,TGCAGTGTACCGGTCTCCTACAATGAGCAGTTCTTC,CSVPVSYNEQFF
.,.,TRBJ2-2,TRBV7-9,TGTGCCAGCAGCCCGACTAGATCGAATACCGGGGAGCTGTTTTTT,CASSPTRSNTGELFF
TRBD2,.,TRBJ2-1,TRBV6-5,TGTGCCAGCAGTTCAGCGGGAGGGGACAATGAGCAGTTCTTC,CASSSAGGDNEQFF
.,few,TRBJ2-5,TRBV7-2,TGTGCCAGCAGCCCCTTTGAGACCCAGTACTTC,CASSPFETQYF
.,.,TRBJ2-7,TRBV27,TGTGCCAGCAGTCTAGCAGGGCCAGGACCCTACGAGCAGTACTTC,CASSLAGPGPYEQYF